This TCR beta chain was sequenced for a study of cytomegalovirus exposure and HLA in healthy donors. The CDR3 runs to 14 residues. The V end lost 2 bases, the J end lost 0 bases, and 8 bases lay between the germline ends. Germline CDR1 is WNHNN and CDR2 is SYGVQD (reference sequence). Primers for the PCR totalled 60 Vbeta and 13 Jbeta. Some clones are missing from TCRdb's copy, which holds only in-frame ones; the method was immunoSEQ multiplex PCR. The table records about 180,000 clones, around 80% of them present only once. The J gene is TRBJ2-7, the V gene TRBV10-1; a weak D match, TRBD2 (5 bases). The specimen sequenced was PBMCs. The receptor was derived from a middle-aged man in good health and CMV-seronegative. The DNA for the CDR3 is TGCGCCAGCAGTGAGAGCGGTAGCTCCTACGAGCAGTACTTC. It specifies CASSESGSSYEQYF.